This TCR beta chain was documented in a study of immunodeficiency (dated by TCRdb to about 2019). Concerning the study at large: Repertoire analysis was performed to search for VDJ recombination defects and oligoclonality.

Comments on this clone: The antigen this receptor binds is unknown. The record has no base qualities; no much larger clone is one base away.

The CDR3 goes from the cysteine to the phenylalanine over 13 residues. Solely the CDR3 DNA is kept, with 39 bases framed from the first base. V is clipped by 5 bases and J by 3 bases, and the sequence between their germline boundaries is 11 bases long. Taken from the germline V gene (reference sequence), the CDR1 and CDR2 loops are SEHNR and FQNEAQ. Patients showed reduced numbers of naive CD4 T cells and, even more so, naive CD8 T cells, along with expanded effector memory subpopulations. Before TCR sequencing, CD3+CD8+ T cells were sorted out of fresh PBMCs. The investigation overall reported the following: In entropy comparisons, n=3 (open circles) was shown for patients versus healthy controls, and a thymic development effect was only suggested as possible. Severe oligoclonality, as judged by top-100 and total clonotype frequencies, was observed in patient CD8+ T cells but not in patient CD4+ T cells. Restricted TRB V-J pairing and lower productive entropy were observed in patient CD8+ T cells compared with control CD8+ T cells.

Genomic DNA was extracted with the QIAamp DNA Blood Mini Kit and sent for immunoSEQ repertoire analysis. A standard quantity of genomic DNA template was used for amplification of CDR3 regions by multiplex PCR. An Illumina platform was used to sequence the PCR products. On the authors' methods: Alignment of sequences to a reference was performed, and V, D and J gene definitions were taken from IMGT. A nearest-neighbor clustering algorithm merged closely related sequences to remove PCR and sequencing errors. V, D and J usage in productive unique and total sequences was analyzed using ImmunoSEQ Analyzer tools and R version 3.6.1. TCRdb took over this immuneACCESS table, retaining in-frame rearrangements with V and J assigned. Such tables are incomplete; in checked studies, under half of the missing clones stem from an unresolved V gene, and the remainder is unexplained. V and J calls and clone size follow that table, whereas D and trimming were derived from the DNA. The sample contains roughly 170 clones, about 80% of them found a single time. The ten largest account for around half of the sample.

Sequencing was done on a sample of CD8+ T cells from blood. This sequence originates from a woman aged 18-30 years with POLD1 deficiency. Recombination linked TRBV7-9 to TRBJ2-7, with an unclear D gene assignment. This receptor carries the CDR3 CASSDRAVYEQYF. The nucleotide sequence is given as TGTGCCAGCAGCGACCGGGCCGTCTACGAGCAGTACTTC. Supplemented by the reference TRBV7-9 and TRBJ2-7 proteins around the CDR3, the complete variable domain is DTGVSQNPRHKITKRGQNVTFRCDPISEHNRLYWYRQTLGQGPEFLTYFQNEAQLEKSRLLSDRFSAERPKGSFSTLEIQRTEQGDSAMYLCASSDRAVYEQYFGPGTRLTVT.